The 11 T cell receptor beta chains given below trace back to one sample, sequenced in a study of breast tumors, draining lymph nodes, adjacent tissues. The lymph nodes were axillary draining lymph nodes from breast cancer patients. Via MiXCR, TCRdb re-called the multiplex PCR reads, giving one row per CDR3 protein. Counted here are some 150,000 distinct CDR3 sequences, 30% to 40% occurring once; the ten biggest clones make up around 4%. The sequenced sample was axillary lymph node tissue. All receptors derive from a female donor with breast cancer. Some clones in this sample may be carry-over from other donors' samples.

The table lists this clonotype with many counts. The chain is built from TRBV15 and TRBJ2-3, with 11 bases aligning to TRBD2. Germline V gene lookup returns CDR1 LNHNV and CDR2 YYDKDF (reference sequence). The V gene end was trimmed by 2 bases and the J gene end by 3 bases; junction bases not matched to a gene: 13. This CDR3 is 19 amino acids long. The CDR3 sequence: CATSRLSGRESYVTDTQYF. For the CDR3, the DNA is TGTGCCACCAGCAGACTTAGCGGGAGGGAGTCTTACGTGACAGATACGCAGTATTTT. The whole variable domain, remainder taken from reference TRBV15 and TRBJ2-3, is DAMVIQNPRYQVTQFGKPVTLSCSQTLNHNVMYWYQQKSSQAPKLLFHYYDKDFNNEADTPDNFQSRRPNTSFCFLDIRSPGLGDTAMYLCATSRLSGRESYVTDTQYFGPGTRLTVL.

In its sample, this clonotype was seen many times. CDR3 DNA: TGCGCCAGCAGCCCGGTCAATATTGAAGGCAGCTACACCTTC. Protein sequence: CASSPVNIEGSYTF. The chain uses TRBV4-1 and TRBJ1-2, with no clear D. The CDR3 totals 14 residues. V was cut by 4 bases and J by 9 bases, with 18 bases left in between. The germline gives CDR1 MGHRA, CDR2 YSYEKL.

This clonotype was counted at least ten times. This CDR3 is missing its conserved last phenylalanine or tryptophan, likely due to a read error. V and J are TRBV20-1 and TRBJ2-6, with D perhaps TRBD2 (6 bases). The CDR3 has 18 residues. Per the germline V gene, CDR1 is DFQATT and CDR2 is SNEGSKA (reference sequence). V lost 1 base to trimming and J lost 0 bases, with 16 bases between them. CDR3 sequence reads: CSARVVAGISSGANVLTS. The DNA of the CDR3 is TGCAGTGCTAGAGTCGTTGCGGGGATTAGCTCTGGGGCCAACGTCCTGACTTCC.

This clonotype was counted ten times or more. V and J are TRBV7-2 and TRBJ2-3; perhaps TRBD2 as D (6 bases). V dropped 1 base and J dropped 5 bases, with 10 bases sitting between them. The length of the CDR3 is 14 residues. Germline V gene lookup returns CDR1 SGHTA and CDR2 FQGNSA. CDR3 DNA: TGTGCCAGCAGCTTAGGCGACGGGGGAGATACGCAGTATTTT. It is translated as CASSLGDGGDTQYF.

A word on this clonotype: This may arise from a read error, as a much more abundant clone is one base away. The chain combines TRBV6-1 with TRBJ2-5; perhaps D is TRBD1 or TRBD2 (5 bases each). Germline V lookup: CDR1 MNHNS, CDR2 SASEGT. CDR3 length: 15 residues. V lost 5 bases and J lost 4, with 17 bases in between. CDR3 in DNA: TGTGCCAGCAGTCAGAGGGGCGTTCGTCGAGAGACCCAGTACTTC. This gives the protein CASSQRGVRRETQYF.

This clonotype was detected only a few times. The chain employs TRBV28 and TRBJ2-7; 9 positions match TRBD2. There are 16 residues in the CDR3. The V gene's germline CDR1 is MDHEN and CDR2 SYDVKM. The V and J ends lost 6 bases and 6 bases, in that order; junction bases with no gene match: 15. Written as DNA, the CDR3 is TGTGCCAGCAGCTCCCCCCGCGGGAGGGCCTTTAGCGAGCAGTACTTC. Its protein is CASSSPRGRAFSEQYF.

The gene calls are TRBV6-5 and TRBJ1-5, with D possibly being TRBD1 (5 bases). CDR3 length: 14 amino acids. Germline V CDR1 and CDR2: MNHEY, SVGAGI. Trimming stripped 4 bases from V and 3 bases from J, with 10 bases between. CDR3: CASSSARDNQPQHF. CDR3 in DNA: TGTGCCAGCAGTTCCGCCAGGGACAATCAGCCCCAGCATTTT.

This clonotype was observed many times. CDR3 nucleotide sequence: TGTGCCAGCAGCTCAGGATGGACAAATTTCGCGAACACCGGGGAGCTGTTTTTT. Translating gives CASSSGWTNFANTGELFF. The rearrangement joins TRBV11-1 to TRBJ2-2, with a weak D call TRBD1 (5 bases). Germline assignment: CDR1 SGHAT and CDR2 FQDESV (reference sequence). This CDR3 has 18 amino acids. Trimming shortened V by 4 bases and J by 0 bases, and 18 bases separated the two germline ends.

This chain uses TRBV11-2 with TRBJ2-1; D possibly corresponds to TRBD2 (6 bases). Germline V CDR1 and CDR2: SGHAT, FQNNGV. The ends were cut back, 5 bases at V and 0 bases at J, with 14 bases in the middle. This CDR3 contains 16 residues. CDR3 loop: CASSHPGGASYNEQFF. In nucleotides, the CDR3 is TGTGCCAGCAGCCATCCGGGCGGGGCCTCCTACAATGAGCAGTTCTTC.

The gene calls are TRBV7-3 and TRBJ2-3; the match to TRBD2 covers 16 bases. In germline, CDR1 is SGHTA, CDR2 FQGTGA. The V gene end was trimmed by 2 bases and the J gene end by 4 bases; junction bases not matched to a gene: 12. The CDR3 has 20 amino acids. CDR3 sequence reads: CASSLLAGLAGGLAADTQYF. The CDR3 bases are TGTGCCAGCAGCTTATTGGCGGGACTAGCGGGAGGGTTAGCGGCAGATACGCAGTATTTT. Using reference TRBV7-3 and TRBJ2-3 for the parts outside the CDR3, the full variable domain is GAGVSQTPSNKVTEKGKYVELRCDPISGHTALYWYRQSLGQGPEFLIYFQGTGAADDSGLPNDRFFAVRPEGSVSTLKIQRTERGDSAVYLCASSLLAGLAGGLAADTQYFGPGTRLTVL.

At least ten counts were recorded for this clonotype. A much bigger clone sits one base away, suggesting this may be a read error. CDR3 residues: CSARDRDRGSQETQYF. The CDR3 coding sequence is TGCAGTGCCAGAGACCGGGACAGGGGGTCGCAAGAGACCCAGTACTTC. The chain joins TRBV20-1 to TRBJ2-5, with TRBD1 matching 11 bases. CDR1 and CDR2 (germline): DFQATT, SNEGSKA (reference sequence). CDR3 length: 16 amino acids.